This T cell receptor (beta chain) was identified during a study of blood T cell repertoires in COVID-19 (TCRdb year 2020). Context from the whole study: Collaborator samples came from the United States, Italy and Spain and covered acute and convalescent phases of COVID-19. The material from the prospective study consisted of cDNA or gDNA derived from T cells, B-cell-depleted T cells, or PBMCs. Deeply sampled blood TCRbeta repertoires from subjects exposed to, actively infected with, or recovered from COVID-19 were included in the dataset. The repertoires were released in a freely available public database intended as a resource for research on the immune response to SARS-CoV-2. Samples came from the ongoing ImmuneRACE study (first 160 participants) plus 1,254 subjects from 6 global collaborators. A de-identified subject ID, COVID-19 status, age in years and sex were almost always included in the sample metadata. Where HLA class I and class II types were available, the types were taken from metadata supplied by the sample provider, not from assay-based typing.

Collaborating institutions collected whole blood in K2EDTA tubes following their own protocols. For TCRbeta analysis, collaborators shipped samples as frozen whole blood, isolated PBMCs, or DNA extracted from either of those sample types. The paper as a whole reports these results and caveats: How much clinical and demographic metadata was included differed by source and by participant, and the metadata was provided uncurated.

TCRbeta CDR3 regions were amplified from genomic DNA using the immunoSEQ Assay, a bias-controlled multiplex PCR. Per the original workflow: The number of nucleated cells in each sample was estimated from the amplification of reference gene primers within the assay. To quantify the absolute abundance of each unique TCRbeta CDR3 rearrangement, sequence reads were collapsed and filtered. For each sample, productive Simpson clonality was calculated as the square root of Simpson's diversity index across productive rearrangements. TCRdb carries this immuneACCESS record with in-frame sequences only. Its versions omit some clonotypes, under half of them owing to an unresolved V gene in the studies checked, with the rest unexplained. V, J and clone size derive from that table, while D and trimming were established from the DNA sequence. Counted in this sample were 200,000 to 250,000 clones; approximately 81% of them appeared once. The ten largest clones take up 3.6% of the sample.

The CDR3 starts with the cysteine, ends with the phenylalanine, and has 16 residues. Just the 48-base CDR3 DNA is kept, in frame starting at base 1. Based on the germline V gene, the CDR1 and CDR2 sequences are SGHVS and FNYEAQ. V is cut by 8 bases and J by 3 bases, and the space between the germline ends is 19 bases. About this clone: There is no known antigen for this receptor. Base quality data are lacking; no much larger clone is found one base away.

What was sequenced was peripheral blood. This TCR was recovered from an elderly woman with acute or convalescent COVID-19. The receptor chain draws on TRBV7-6 and TRBJ2-2; the D gene is possibly TRBD2, with 5 bases matching. CDR3 sequence: CASAAGEWRDTGELFF. The sequence in DNA is TGTGCCAGCGCCGCTGGGGAGTGGCGGGACACCGGGGAGCTGTTTTTT.